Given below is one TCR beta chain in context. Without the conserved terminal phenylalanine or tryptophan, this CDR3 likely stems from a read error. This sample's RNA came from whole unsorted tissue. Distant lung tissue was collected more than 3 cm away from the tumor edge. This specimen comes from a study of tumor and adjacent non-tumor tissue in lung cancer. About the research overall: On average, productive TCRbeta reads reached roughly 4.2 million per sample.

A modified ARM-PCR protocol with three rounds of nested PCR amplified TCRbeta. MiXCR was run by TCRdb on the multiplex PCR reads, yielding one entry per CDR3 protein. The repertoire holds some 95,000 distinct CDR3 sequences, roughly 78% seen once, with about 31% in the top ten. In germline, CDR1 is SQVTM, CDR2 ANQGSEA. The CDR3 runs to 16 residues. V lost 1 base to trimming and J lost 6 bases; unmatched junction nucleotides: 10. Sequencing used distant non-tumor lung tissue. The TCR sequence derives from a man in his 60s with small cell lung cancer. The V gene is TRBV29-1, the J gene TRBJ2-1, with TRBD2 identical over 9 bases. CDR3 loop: CSVEVQWLAGCNEQFI. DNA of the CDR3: TGCAGCGTTGAAGTTCAATGGCTAGCGGGATGCAATGAGCAGTTCATC.